The rows below give T cell receptor beta chains drawn from one sample of a study of cytomegalovirus exposure and HLA in healthy donors. Clones were sequenced by immunoSEQ multiplex PCR, and TCRdb holds only the in-frame ones, with some missing. The sample lists roughly 100,000 clones, under 85% occurring once. The sample consisted of PBMCs. The receptors here all came from a man in his forties in good health and CMV-seronegative. Each CDR3 is given with its conserved first and last residue. The order of the fields is D gene, clone size, V gene, J gene, CDR3 protein, CDR3 DNA. The D gene is left open where the match is weak. Only part of the rows carry a size: once, few, many, or a class if the clone is expanded.

D gene: TRBD2
clone size: -
V gene: TRBV4-1
J gene: TRBJ2-5
CDR3 protein: CASSQGGLAGKIETQYF
CDR3 DNA: TGCGCCAGCAGCCAAGGGGGACTAGCGGGGAAGATTGAGACCCAGTACTTC

D gene: TRBD2
clone size: -
V gene: TRBV5-1
J gene: TRBJ2-1
CDR3 protein: CASSGGLAGVVLDEQFF
CDR3 DNA: TGCGCCAGCAGCGGGGGACTAGCGGGAGTAGTTCTGGATGAGCAGTTCTTC

D gene: -
clone size: -
V gene: TRBV27
J gene: TRBJ2-7
CDR3 protein: CASSLYSGQYEQYF
CDR3 DNA: TGTGCCAGCAGTTTATATTCAGGGCAATACGAGCAGTACTTC

D gene: -
clone size: -
V gene: TRBV4-2
J gene: TRBJ2-3
CDR3 protein: CASSQVSIGDTQYF
CDR3 DNA: TGTGCCAGCAGCCAAGTCTCTATCGGGGATACGCAGTATTTT

D gene: -
clone size: few
V gene: TRBV4-3
J gene: TRBJ2-1
CDR3 protein: CASSPALSLYEQFF
CDR3 DNA: TGCGCCAGCAGCCCAGCTCTTAGCCTTTATGAGCAGTTCTTC

D gene: -
clone size: -
V gene: TRBV7-2
J gene: TRBJ2-7
CDR3 protein: CASSSTGTRGTYEQYF
CDR3 DNA: TGTGCCAGCAGCTCAACCGGTACGAGGGGGACCTACGAGCAGTACTTC

D gene: -
clone size: -
V gene: TRBV5-1
J gene: TRBJ1-4
CDR3 protein: CASRAEAALYEKLFF
CDR3 DNA: TGCGCCAGCAGGGCTGAGGCAGCGCTTTACGAAAAACTGTTTTTT

D gene: TRBD1
clone size: -
V gene: TRBV25-1
J gene: TRBJ2-2
CDR3 protein: CASSPGDSSGTGELFF
CDR3 DNA: TGTGCCAGCAGCCCTGGGGACAGTTCGGGCACCGGGGAGCTGTTTTTT

D gene: -
clone size: -
V gene: TRBV10-3
J gene: TRBJ2-7
CDR3 protein: CAIRLAAAYEQYF
CDR3 DNA: TGTGCCATCAGACTAGCCGCAGCCTACGAGCAGTACTTC

D gene: TRBD1
clone size: -
V gene: TRBV7-2
J gene: TRBJ1-2
CDR3 protein: CASSLVTFIPGTGSDGYTF
CDR3 DNA: TGTGCCAGCAGCTTGGTTACTTTTATCCCAGGGACAGGATCGGATGGCTACACCTTC

D gene: -
clone size: -
V gene: TRBV7-9
J gene: TRBJ2-6
CDR3 protein: CSSSFGRGPSSGANVLTF
CDR3 DNA: TGTTCCAGCAGCTTTGGAAGGGGCCCCAGCTCTGGGGCCAACGTCCTGACTTTC

D gene: TRBD2
clone size: -
V gene: TRBV9
J gene: TRBJ2-1
CDR3 protein: CASRNIAGPSGGQFF
CDR3 DNA: TGTGCCAGCAGAAATATAGCGGGGCCGAGCGGTGGGCAGTTCTTC

D gene: -
clone size: -
V gene: TRBV7-9
J gene: TRBJ1-1
CDR3 protein: CASSSLAPTEAFF
CDR3 DNA: TGTGCCAGCAGCTCCTTGGCACCCACTGAAGCTTTCTTT

D gene: -
clone size: -
V gene: TRBV4-1
J gene: TRBJ2-7
CDR3 protein: CASSQAPYRNPYEQYF
CDR3 DNA: TGCGCCAGCAGCCAAGCCCCCTACCGTAACCCCTACGAGCAGTACTTC

D gene: -
clone size: -
V gene: TRBV6-6
J gene: TRBJ1-4
CDR3 protein: CASQGQGEKLFF
CDR3 DNA: TGTGCCAGCCAGGGGCAGGGTGAAAAACTGTTTTTT

D gene: -
clone size: few
V gene: TRBV5-1
J gene: TRBJ2-7
CDR3 protein: CASSTGSVWNEQYF
CDR3 DNA: TGCGCCAGCAGTACAGGGTCGGTCTGGAACGAGCAGTACTTC

D gene: -
clone size: -
V gene: TRBV19
J gene: TRBJ1-2
CDR3 protein: CASSPSAFYGYTF
CDR3 DNA: TGTGCCAGTAGTCCTTCAGCGTTCTATGGCTACACCTTC

D gene: -
clone size: -
V gene: TRBV18
J gene: TRBJ1-1
CDR3 protein: CASSPSSRVGTEAFF
CDR3 DNA: TGTGCCAGCTCACCATCCTCGAGGGTAGGCACTGAAGCTTTCTTT

D gene: TRBD1
clone size: -
V gene: TRBV7-2
J gene: TRBJ2-7
CDR3 protein: CASSTGQGYYEQYF
CDR3 DNA: TGTGCCAGCAGCACCGGACAGGGGTATTACGAGCAGTACTTC

D gene: -
clone size: few
V gene: TRBV21-1
J gene: TRBJ2-2
CDR3 protein: CASRGRTGNTGELFF
CDR3 DNA: TGTGCCAGCCGCGGGAGGACAGGGAACACCGGGGAGCTGTTTTTT

D gene: -
clone size: -
V gene: TRBV2
J gene: TRBJ2-5
CDR3 protein: CASSERGGTQYF
CDR3 DNA: TGTGCCAGCAGTGAGCGTGGTGGGACCCAGTACTTC

D gene: TRBD1
clone size: -
V gene: TRBV5-8
J gene: TRBJ1-4
CDR3 protein: CASSLGRGRTANEKLFF
CDR3 DNA: TGTGCCAGCAGCTTGGGCAGGGGGCGTACGGCTAATGAAAAACTGTTTTTT

D gene: -
clone size: -
V gene: TRBV7-2
J gene: TRBJ2-7
CDR3 protein: CASSTRQGLSYEQYF
CDR3 DNA: TGTGCCAGCAGCACAAGACAGGGACTTTCCTACGAGCAGTACTTC

D gene: -
clone size: -
V gene: TRBV7-9
J gene: TRBJ2-7
CDR3 protein: CASSPSHQQYF
CDR3 DNA: TGTGCCAGCAGCCCCTCACACCAGCAGTACTTC

D gene: TRBD2
clone size: -
V gene: TRBV30
J gene: TRBJ2-1
CDR3 protein: CAWEPGTSGSYNEQFF
CDR3 DNA: TGTGCCTGGGAGCCCGGGACTAGCGGCTCCTACAATGAGCAGTTCTTC

D gene: -
clone size: few
V gene: TRBV27
J gene: TRBJ1-1
CDR3 protein: CASTQGGSEAFF
CDR3 DNA: TGTGCCAGCACCCAAGGAGGATCTGAAGCTTTCTTT

D gene: -
clone size: -
V gene: TRBV5-6
J gene: TRBJ1-1
CDR3 protein: CASSPKDRKAFF
CDR3 DNA: TGTGCCAGCAGCCCTAAGGACAGAAAAGCTTTCTTT

D gene: -
clone size: few
V gene: TRBV6-1
J gene: TRBJ2-2
CDR3 protein: CASRTNANTGELFF
CDR3 DNA: TGTGCCAGCAGGACTAACGCGAACACCGGGGAGCTGTTTTTT

D gene: TRBD2
clone size: -
V gene: TRBV19
J gene: TRBJ2-7
CDR3 protein: CASSIDSGATYEQYF
CDR3 DNA: TGTGCCAGTAGTATCGATAGCGGGGCGACCTACGAGCAGTACTTC

D gene: TRBD2
clone size: -
V gene: TRBV5-1
J gene: TRBJ2-3
CDR3 protein: CASSFAGVGTDTQYF
CDR3 DNA: TGCGCCAGCAGCTTCGCGGGAGTGGGCACAGATACGCAGTATTTT

D gene: -
clone size: -
V gene: TRBV6-4
J gene: TRBJ2-7
CDR3 protein: CASSASSSYEQYF
CDR3 DNA: TGTGCCAGCAGTGCCTCCTCCTCCTACGAGCAGTACTTC